What follows are 7 T cell receptor beta chains derived from one specimen sequenced in a study of T cells in Graves' hyperthyroidism and ophthalmopathy. Amplification yielded TCR beta CDR3 regions, with RNA transcripts as the source. The HTBI primer set was used in a first-round RT-PCR of the TCR CDR3. TCRdb re-called the multiplex PCR reads through MiXCR, storing one row per CDR3 protein. The table includes about 350,000 distinct CDR3 sequences, approximately 17% detected once. The sequenced sample was blood. Source of these receptors: a woman in her 30s with Graves' hyperthyroidism that later progressed to Graves' ophthalmopathy.

The table lists this clonotype with many counts. This sequence joins TRBV11-2 and TRBJ2-7; D not resolved. This CDR3 spans 15 amino acids. The germline V gene encodes CDR1 SGHAT and CDR2 FQNNGV. Trimming pared 5 bases from V and 2 bases from J, leaving 16 bases between. The CDR3 DNA reads TGTGCCAGCAGCCTATCACAGCGAGGAACCTACGAGCAGTACTTC. Its translation: CASSLSQRGTYEQYF. The full variable domain, its missing parts supplied by reference TRBV11-2 and TRBJ2-7, is EAGVAQSPRYKIIEKRQSVAFWCNPISGHATLYWYQQILGQGPKLLIQFQNNGVVDDSQLPKDRFSAERLKGVDSTLKIQPAKLEDSAVYLCASSLSQRGTYEQYFGPGTRLTVT.

This clonotype was recorded many times. Here the CDR3 reads CASSKLGWGTSGSQDEQFF. The CDR3 coding sequence is TGTGCCAGCAGCAAGTTGGGATGGGGGACTAGCGGGTCACAGGATGAGCAGTTCTTC. The rearrangement links TRBV7-9 to TRBJ2-1, with TRBD2 matching 12 bases. CDR3 size: 19 residues. V lost 5 bases to trimming and J lost 8 bases; unmatched junction nucleotides: 19. Germline V gene sequence: CDR1 SEHNR, CDR2 FQNEAQ (reference sequence).

This clonotype appeared many times. CDR3 DNA: TGTGCCAGCAGTCCTCCCGGTTGGCAAGAGACCCAGTACTTC. Amino acid sequence: CASSPPGWQETQYF. V and J are TRBV12-3 or TRBV12-4 and TRBJ2-5; unclear D gene. The CDR3 has 14 residues. Trimming removed 5 bases from V and 2 bases from J, with 12 bases in between.

This clonotype was detected ten times or more. V is TRBV27 and J is TRBJ2-7; D call uncertain. CDR3 length equals 11 residues. V lost 5 bases, J lost 7 bases, and 9 bases lay in between. Germline V CDR1 and CDR2: MNHEY, SMNVEV (reference sequence). The CDR3 spells CASSQGWEQYF. The CDR3 nucleotides read TGTGCCAGCAGTCAAGGGTGGGAGCAGTACTTC.

This clonotype has ten or more counts. The chain joins TRBV13 to TRBJ2-7; TRBD2 is a possible D gene (5 bases). CDR3 length: 16 amino acids. Germline CDR1 and CDR2: PRHDT and FYEKMQ (reference sequence). Trimming removed 5 bases from V and 6 bases from J, with 23 bases in between. CDR3 sequence: CASSMPRTGKGAEQYF. The CDR3 nucleotides are TGTGCCAGCAGCATGCCTCGGACGGGAAAGGGTGCCGAGCAGTACTTC.

This clonotype came up many times. The chain combines TRBV27 with TRBJ2-5; possibly TRBD1 or TRBD2 for D (5 bases each). Trimming removed 4 bases at V and 3 bases at J, with 18 bases between. Germline V gene sequence: CDR1 MNHEY, CDR2 SMNVEV (reference sequence). The CDR3 has 16 amino acids. The CDR3 DNA reads as TGTGCCAGCAGTTCCACCGCCGGGACCCATGAAGAGACCCAGTACTTC. It is translated as CASSSTAGTHEETQYF.

The V and J genes are TRBV5-4 and TRBJ2-5; D unresolved. Between the trimmed V and J ends, which lost 3 bases and 3 bases, there was a span of 9 bases. Germline CDR1 SGHNT, CDR2 YYREEE (reference sequence). The CDR3 is made up of 13 amino acids. The CDR3 region is CASSWNNKETQYF. The CDR3 coding sequence is TGTGCCAGCAGCTGGAACAATAAAGAGACCCAGTACTTC. Complete variable domain (other parts from reference TRBV5-4 and TRBJ2-5): ETGVTQSPTHLIKTRGQQVTLRCSSQSGHNTVSWYQQALGQGPQFIFQYYREEENGRGNFPPRFSGLQFPNYSSELNVNALELDDSALYLCASSWNNKETQYFGPGTRLLVL.